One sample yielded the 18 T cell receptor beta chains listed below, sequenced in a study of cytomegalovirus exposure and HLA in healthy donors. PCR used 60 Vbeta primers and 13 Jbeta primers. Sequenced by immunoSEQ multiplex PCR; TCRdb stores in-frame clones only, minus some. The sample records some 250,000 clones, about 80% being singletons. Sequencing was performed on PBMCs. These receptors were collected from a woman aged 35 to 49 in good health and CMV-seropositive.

CDR3 coding DNA: TGTGCCAGCAGCCTCAGGACAGGGGGCGAGTACGAGCAGTACTTC. Amino acid sequence: CASSLRTGGEYEQYF. The V and J genes are TRBV7-2 and TRBJ2-7, with TRBD1 matching 11 bases. Germline CDR1 and CDR2: SGHTA and FQGNSA. This CDR3 spans 15 amino acids. The V and J ends lost 5 bases and 4 bases, in that order; junction bases with no gene match: 7.

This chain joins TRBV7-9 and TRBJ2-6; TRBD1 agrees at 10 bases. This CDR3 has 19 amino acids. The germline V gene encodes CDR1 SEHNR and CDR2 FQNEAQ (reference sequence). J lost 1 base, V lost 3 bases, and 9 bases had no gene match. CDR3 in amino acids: CASSFLTGGLISGANVLTF. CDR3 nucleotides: TGTGCCAGCAGCTTCTTGACAGGGGGCCTTATTTCTGGGGCCAACGTCCTGACTTTC.

CDR3 DNA sequence: TGTGCCAGGGGGACAGGAGAACATGGCTACACCTTC. It is translated as CARGTGEHGYTF. V and J are TRBV2 and TRBJ1-2; TRBD1 matches 8 bases. Germline V CDR1 and CDR2: SNHLY, FYNNEI. The trim removed 9 bases at V and 6 bases at J, leaving 6 bases unmatched. The CDR3 has 12 residues.

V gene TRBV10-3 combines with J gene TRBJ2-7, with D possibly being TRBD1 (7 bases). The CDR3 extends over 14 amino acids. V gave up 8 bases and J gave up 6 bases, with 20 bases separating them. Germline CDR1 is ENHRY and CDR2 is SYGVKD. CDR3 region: CAILGGTELREQYF. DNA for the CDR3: TGTGCCATCCTCGGAGGGACAGAATTGCGCGAGCAGTACTTC.

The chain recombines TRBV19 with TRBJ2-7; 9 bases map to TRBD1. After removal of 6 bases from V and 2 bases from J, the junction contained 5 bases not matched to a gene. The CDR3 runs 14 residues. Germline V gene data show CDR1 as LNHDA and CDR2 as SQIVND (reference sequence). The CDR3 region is CASSSDRGAYEQYF. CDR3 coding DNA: TGTGCCAGTAGCTCGGACAGGGGAGCCTACGAGCAGTACTTC.

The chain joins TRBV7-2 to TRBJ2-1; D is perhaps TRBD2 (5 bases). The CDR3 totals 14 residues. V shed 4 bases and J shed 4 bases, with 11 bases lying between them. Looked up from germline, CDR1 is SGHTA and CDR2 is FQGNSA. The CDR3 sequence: CASSSRRGYNEQFF. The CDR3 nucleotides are TGTGCCAGCAGCTCTAGACGGGGATACAATGAGCAGTTCTTC. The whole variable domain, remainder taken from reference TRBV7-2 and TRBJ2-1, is GAGVSQSPSNKVTEKGKDVELRCDPISGHTALYWYRQSLGQGLEFLIYFQGNSAPDKSGLPSDRFSAERTGGSVSTLTIQRTQQEDSAVYLCASSSRRGYNEQFFGPGTRLTVL.

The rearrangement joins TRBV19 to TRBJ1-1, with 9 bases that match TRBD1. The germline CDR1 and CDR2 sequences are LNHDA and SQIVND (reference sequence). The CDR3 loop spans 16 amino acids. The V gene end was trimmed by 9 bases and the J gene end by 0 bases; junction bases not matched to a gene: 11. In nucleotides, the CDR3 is TGTGCCAGCAGCTACAGACAGGGGGGTCTGAACACTGAAGCTTTCTTT. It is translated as CASSYRQGGLNTEAFF.

The CDR3 is CASSLGLGGAYNEQFF. The CDR3, as DNA: TGTGCCAGCAGCTTAGGTCTCGGGGGGGCCTACAATGAGCAGTTCTTC. The chain has TRBV7-2 and TRBJ2-1; TRBD2 aligns across 8 bases. The germline V gene encodes CDR1 SGHTA and CDR2 FQGNSA. After removal of 1 base from V and 2 bases from J, the junction contained 4 bases not matched to a gene. The CDR3 loop spans 16 amino acids.

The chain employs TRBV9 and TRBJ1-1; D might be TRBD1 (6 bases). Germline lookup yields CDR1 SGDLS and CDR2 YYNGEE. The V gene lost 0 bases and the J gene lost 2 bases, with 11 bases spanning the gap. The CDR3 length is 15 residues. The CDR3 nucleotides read TGTGCCAGCAGCGTAGGACCAGGGGTTAACACTGAAGCTTTCTTT. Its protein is CASSVGPGVNTEAFF.

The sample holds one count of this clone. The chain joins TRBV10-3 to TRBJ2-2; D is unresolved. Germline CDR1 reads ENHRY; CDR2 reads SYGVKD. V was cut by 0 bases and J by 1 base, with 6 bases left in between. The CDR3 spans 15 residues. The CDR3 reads CAISESRQNTGELFF. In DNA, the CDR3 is TGTGCCATCAGTGAGTCCCGACAGAACACCGGGGAGCTGTTTTTT.

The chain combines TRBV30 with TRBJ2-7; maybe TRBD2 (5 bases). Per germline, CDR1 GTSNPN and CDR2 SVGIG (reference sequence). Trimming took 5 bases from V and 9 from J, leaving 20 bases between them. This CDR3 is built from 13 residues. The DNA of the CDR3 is TGTGCCTGGGAGCGAACGGAGGTATTTGGGCAGTACTTC. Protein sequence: CAWERTEVFGQYF.

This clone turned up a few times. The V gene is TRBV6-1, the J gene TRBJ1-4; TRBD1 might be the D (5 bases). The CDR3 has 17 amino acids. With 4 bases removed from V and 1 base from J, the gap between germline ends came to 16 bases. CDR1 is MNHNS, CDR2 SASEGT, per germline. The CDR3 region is CASSAPQGFITNEKLFF. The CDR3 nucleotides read TGTGCCAGCAGTGCCCCTCAGGGATTTATAACTAATGAAAAACTGTTTTTT.

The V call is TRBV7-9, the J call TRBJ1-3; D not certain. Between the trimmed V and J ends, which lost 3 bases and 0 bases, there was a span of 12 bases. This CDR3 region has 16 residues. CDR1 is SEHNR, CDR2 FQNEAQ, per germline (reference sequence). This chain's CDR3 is CASSFGGGISGNTIYF. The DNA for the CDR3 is TGTGCCAGCAGCTTCGGCGGCGGGATCTCTGGAAACACCATATATTTT.

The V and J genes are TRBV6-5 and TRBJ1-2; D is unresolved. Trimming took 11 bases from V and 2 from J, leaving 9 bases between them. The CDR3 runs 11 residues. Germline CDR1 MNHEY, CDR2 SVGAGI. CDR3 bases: TGTGCCGTAGAGGGCAACTATGGCTACACCTTC. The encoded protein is CAVEGNYGYTF.

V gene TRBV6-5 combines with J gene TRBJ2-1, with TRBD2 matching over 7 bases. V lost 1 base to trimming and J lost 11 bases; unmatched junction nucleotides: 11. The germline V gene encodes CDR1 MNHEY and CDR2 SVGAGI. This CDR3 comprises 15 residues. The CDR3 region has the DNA TGTGCCAGCAGTTACTTCGGTGGGTCCGGGGGGAAGCAGTTCTTC. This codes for CASSYFGGSGGKQFF.

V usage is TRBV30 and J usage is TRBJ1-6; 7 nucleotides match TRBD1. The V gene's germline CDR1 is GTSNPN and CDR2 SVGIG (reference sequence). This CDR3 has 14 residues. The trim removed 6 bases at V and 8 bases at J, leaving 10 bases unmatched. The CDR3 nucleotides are TGTGCCTGTCGGGCTGGGACAGCGGATTCACCCCTCCACTTT. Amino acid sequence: CACRAGTADSPLHF.

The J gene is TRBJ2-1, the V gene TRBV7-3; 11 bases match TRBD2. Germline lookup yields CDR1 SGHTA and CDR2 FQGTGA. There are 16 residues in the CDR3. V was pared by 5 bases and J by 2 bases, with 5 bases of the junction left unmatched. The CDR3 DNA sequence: TGTGCCAGCAGCAGGGGTAGCGGGGGGGCCTACAATGAGCAGTTCTTC. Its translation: CASSRGSGGAYNEQFF.

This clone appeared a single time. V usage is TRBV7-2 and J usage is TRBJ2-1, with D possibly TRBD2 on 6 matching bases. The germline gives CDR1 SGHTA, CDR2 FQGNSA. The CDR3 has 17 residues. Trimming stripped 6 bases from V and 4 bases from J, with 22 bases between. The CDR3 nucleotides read TGTGCCAGCAGAAGCGCGGCCGGGGGTCCCGAATACAATGAGCAGTTCTTC. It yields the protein CASRSAAGGPEYNEQFF.